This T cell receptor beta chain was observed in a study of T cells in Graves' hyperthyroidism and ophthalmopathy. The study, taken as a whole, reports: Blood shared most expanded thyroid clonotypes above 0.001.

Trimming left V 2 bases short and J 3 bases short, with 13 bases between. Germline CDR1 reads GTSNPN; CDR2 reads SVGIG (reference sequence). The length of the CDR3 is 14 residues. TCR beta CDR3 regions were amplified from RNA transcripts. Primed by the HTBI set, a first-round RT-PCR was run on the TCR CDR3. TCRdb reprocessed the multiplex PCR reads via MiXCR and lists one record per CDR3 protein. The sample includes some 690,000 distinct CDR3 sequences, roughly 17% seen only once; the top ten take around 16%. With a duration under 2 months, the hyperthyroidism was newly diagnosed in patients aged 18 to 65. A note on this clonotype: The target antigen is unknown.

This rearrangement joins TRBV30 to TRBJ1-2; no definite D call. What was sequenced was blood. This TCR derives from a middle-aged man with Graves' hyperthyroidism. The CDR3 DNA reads TGTGCCTGGAGTACGGGCATCTTCTACTATGGCTACACCTTC. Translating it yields CAWSTGIFYYGYTF.